One and the same sample provided the 28 T cell receptor beta chains below, sequenced in a study of blood T cells in healthy people across ages. Combining a sample-barcoded 5' primer with a J-beta primer mix, a second PCR ran for roughly 7 to 12 cycles. TCRdb processed the 5' RACE reads anew with MiXCR; each CDR3 protein has one entry. Counted here are 540,000 or so distinct CDR3 sequences, around 24% occurring once; the ten biggest clones make up roughly 10%. These records were also assigned to another study, of T cells of mothers and their children.

The sample was blood. The receptors were sampled from a boy between 10 and 17 years old in good health.

This clonotype occurred many times. J is TRBJ2-5 and V is TRBV29-1; tentatively, D is TRBD1 or TRBD2 (6 bases each). TRBJ2-1 matches the DNA end more closely, so the J call is doubtful. The CDR3 has 12 amino acids. Germline-derived CDR1 and CDR2 are SQVTM and ANQGSEA. CDR3 DNA sequence: TGCAGCCACGACGGGGGCCACAATGAGCAGTTCTTC. It yields the protein CSHDGGHNEQFF.

This clonotype was seen ten or more times. The chain combines TRBV7-9 with TRBJ2-4; TRBD1 matches 8 bases. The V and J ends lost 4 bases and 2 bases, in that order; junction bases with no gene match: 4. CDR3 size: 15 residues. Germline CDR1 and CDR2: SEHNR and FQNEAQ (reference sequence). The CDR3 loop is CASSSDRVSKNIQYF. The DNA for the CDR3 is TGTGCCAGCAGCTCGGACAGGGTGTCCAAAAACATTCAGTACTTC.

This clonotype occurred a few times. The chain links TRBV7-9 to TRBJ2-7, with D perhaps assigned TRBD1 or TRBD2 (6 bases each). With 4 bases removed from V and 3 bases from J, the gap between germline ends came to 16 bases. This CDR3 region has 15 residues. Germline assignment: CDR1 SEHNR and CDR2 FQNEAQ (reference sequence). The CDR3 is CASSYSGADDYEQYF. In DNA form, the CDR3 reads TGTGCCAGCAGCTACTCGGGGGCAGATGACTACGAGCAGTACTTC.

There are a few counts of this clonotype. This CDR3 is CSAPGTSSYNEQFF. The CDR3, as DNA: TGCAGTGCTCCCGGGACATCCTCCTACAATGAGCAGTTCTTC. The rearrangement uses TRBV20-1 and TRBJ2-1; perhaps TRBD1 as D (6 bases). There are 14 residues in the CDR3. Trimming pared 5 bases from V and 0 bases from J, leaving 11 bases between. In germline, CDR1 is DFQATT, CDR2 SNEGSKA (reference sequence).

This clonotype occurred once. The rearrangement links TRBV14 to TRBJ2-4; tentative D call: TRBD2 (7 bases). The better agreement between TRBJ2-1 and the DNA end casts doubt on the J call. Germline CDR1 SGHDN, CDR2 FVKESK. The CDR3 extends over 14 amino acids. As DNA, the CDR3 is TGTGCCAGCAGCCAAGCGGGGGGCCCCAATGAGCAGTTCTTC. As protein: CASSQAGGPNEQFF.

The V call is TRBV12-3 or TRBV12-4, the J call TRBJ2-4, with D perhaps given as TRBD1 or TRBD2 (7 bases each). V was trimmed by 6 bases and J by 8 bases, leaving 14 bases between them. This CDR3 has 13 residues. The CDR3 region is CASRARGGDIQYF. CDR3 sequence (DNA): TGTGCCAGCAGGGCCAGGGGGGGCGACATTCAGTACTTC.

This clonotype was observed a single time. V gene TRBV9 combines with J gene TRBJ2-2, with a weak D call TRBD2 (5 bases). The CDR3 runs 15 residues. The germline V and J ends were trimmed by 0 bases and 3 bases, with 9 bases remaining between them. CDR1 and CDR2 (germline): SGDLS, YYNGEE. CDR3 sequence (DNA): TGTGCCAGCAGCGTAGGAGCGGAGGACACCGGGGAGCTGTTTTTT. Protein: CASSVGAEDTGELFF.

Only a few counts were recorded for this clonotype. The V and J genes are TRBV10-3 and TRBJ2-7; 9 bases agree with TRBD1. J lost 5 bases, V lost 10 bases, and 3 bases had no gene match. The CDR3 contains 11 residues. In germline, CDR1 is ENHRY, CDR2 SYGVKD. This CDR3 reads CATGQGDEQYF. The DNA for the CDR3 is TGTGCCACGGGACAGGGAGACGAGCAGTACTTC.

This clonotype was counted only a few times. CDR3 region: CASREGITDTQYF. The CDR3 DNA reads TGTGCCAGCAGAGAGGGGATCACAGATACGCAGTATTTT. The chain is built from TRBV2 and TRBJ2-3; possibly TRBD1 or TRBD2 for D (5 bases each). From germline, CDR1 is SNHLY and CDR2 FYNNEI. The CDR3 is made up of 13 amino acids. V gave up 6 bases and J gave up 2 bases, with 9 bases separating them. Variable domain in full (rest from reference TRBV2 and TRBJ2-3): EPEVTQTPSHQVTQMGQEVILRCVPISNHLYFYWYRQILGQKVEFLVSFYNNEISEKSEIFDDQFSVERPDGSNFTLKIRSTKLEDSAMYFCASREGITDTQYFGPGTRLTVL.

In DNA, the CDR3 is TGTGCCAGCAGTTTATCGTCTAGTGCCGGGCCAGATACGCAGTATTTT. Protein sequence: CASSLSSSAGPDTQYF. The rearrangement joins TRBV27 to TRBJ2-3; D is undetermined. Germline lookup yields CDR1 MNHEY and CDR2 SMNVEV (reference sequence). This CDR3 contains 16 residues. V was pared by 0 bases and J by 4 bases, with 14 bases between.

This clonotype has only a few counts. The genes are TRBV5-1 and TRBJ1-1; D may be TRBD1 (5 bases). This CDR3 is built from 14 residues. In germline, CDR1 is SGHRS, CDR2 YFSETQ. Trimming removed 0 bases at V and 10 bases at J, with 16 bases between. CDR3: CASSLEMDGTRAFF. The CDR3 nucleotides are TGCGCCAGCAGCTTGGAGATGGACGGGACTAGAGCTTTCTTT.

This sequence joins TRBV28 and TRBJ2-7; 8 bases line up with TRBD1. The J segment lost 2 bases and the V segment lost 3 bases, leaving 6 bases of the junction unmatched. The CDR3 extends over 15 amino acids. CDR1 and CDR2 (germline): MDHEN, SYDVKM. The CDR3 protein is CASSLGTGNTYEQYF. The CDR3 bases are TGTGCCAGCAGTTTGGGGACAGGAAATACCTACGAGCAGTACTTC. The complete variable domain, with remaining parts taken from reference TRBV28 and TRBJ2-7, reads DVKVTQSSRYLVKRTGEKVFLECVQDMDHENMFWYRQDPGLGLRLIYFSYDVKMKEKGDIPEGYSVSREKKERFSLILESASTNQTSMYLCASSLGTGNTYEQYFGPGTRLTVT.

CDR3 amino acids: CSASGPGTGVSGANVLTF. CDR3 nucleotide sequence: TGCAGTGCTAGTGGACCGGGAACAGGGGTCTCTGGGGCCAACGTCCTGACTTTC. V is TRBV20-1 and J is TRBJ2-6, with 7 bases matching TRBD1. The ends lost 3 bases at V and 0 bases at J; junction bases unmatched: 11. In germline, CDR1 is DFQATT, CDR2 SNEGSKA (reference sequence). The CDR3 sequence is 18 residues long.

The chain combines TRBV7-2 with TRBJ1-2; 8 bases line up with TRBD1. Germline V CDR1 and CDR2: SGHTA, FQGNSA. The CDR3 consists of 15 residues. J was trimmed by 4 bases and V by 2 bases; bases with no gene match: 6. The CDR3 region is CASSLQGGTGYGYTF. The CDR3 DNA sequence: TGTGCCAGCAGCTTACAGGGGGGGACAGGCTATGGCTACACCTTC.

V gene TRBV20-1 combines with J gene TRBJ2-5; 9 bases map to TRBD1. The V gene end was trimmed by 0 bases and the J gene end by 5 bases; junction bases not matched to a gene: 4. This CDR3 is 14 amino acids long. Germline V gene lookup returns CDR1 DFQATT and CDR2 SNEGSKA (reference sequence). CDR3 DNA sequence: TGCAGTGCTAGAGATGGGACAGGGAGGGAGACCCAGTACTTC. Protein: CSARDGTGRETQYF.

This clonotype was detected only a few times. The genes are TRBV5-1 and TRBJ2-1; TRBD2 matches 11 bases. Unmatched junction bases numbered 8, after V lost 6 bases and J lost 6 bases. The germline gives CDR1 SGHRS, CDR2 YFSETQ. The CDR3 is 15 residues long. Here the CDR3 DNA reads TGCGCCAGCACTCTCATAGCGGGAGGGTCCAATGAGCAGTTCTTC. It yields the protein CASTLIAGGSNEQFF.

This clonotype was detected only a few times. The V and J genes are TRBV27 and TRBJ2-5, with 10 nucleotides matching TRBD2. The DNA end favors TRBJ2-1, so the J call may be wrong. This CDR3 contains 15 residues. CDR1 is MNHEY and CDR2 is SMNVEV in the germline V gene (reference sequence). The DNA for the CDR3 is TGTGCCAGCAGTCCGCTAGCGGGAGCTTGGAATGAGCAGTTCTTC. Protein: CASSPLAGAWNEQFF.

V usage is TRBV27 and J usage is TRBJ2-5; 12 bases line up with TRBD2. This CDR3 is 16 amino acids long. The V gene end was trimmed by 6 bases and the J gene end by 1 base; junction bases not matched to a gene: 6. Germline V gives CDR1 MNHEY, CDR2 SMNVEV (reference sequence). The CDR3 loop reads CASSPLAGGFQETQYF. The CDR3 DNA follows: TGTGCCAGCAGCCCCCTAGCGGGAGGGTTCCAAGAGACCCAGTACTTC.

The chain links TRBV7-3 to TRBJ1-3; possibly TRBD1 for D (5 bases). Deletions cut 0 bases from V and 4 bases from J, with 10 bases between. CDR1 SGHTA and CDR2 FQGTGA come from the germline V gene. This CDR3 is built from 15 residues. The CDR3 loop reads CASSLTSGIGNTIYF. CDR3 DNA sequence: TGTGCCAGCAGCTTAACGTCAGGGATCGGAAACACCATATATTTT.

V is TRBV27 and J is TRBJ2-1, with D uncertain. The germline CDR1 and CDR2 sequences are MNHEY and SMNVEV (reference sequence). The CDR3 is 16 amino acids. The germline V and J ends were trimmed by 5 bases and 9 bases, with 23 bases remaining between them. The chain's CDR3 is CASSTHFGVSRGEQFF. CDR3 coding DNA: TGTGCCAGCAGTACCCATTTTGGAGTATCCCGCGGTGAGCAGTTCTTC.

This clonotype was found a few times. This rearrangement joins TRBV6-2 or TRBV6-3 to TRBJ2-7; D gene uncertain. V lost 0 bases and J 1 base, leaving 7 bases between the germline ends. The CDR3 contains 14 residues. Germline V gene data show CDR1 as MNHEY and CDR2 as SVGEGT. The CDR3 DNA reads TGTGCCAGCAGTTACTCTTGGGAATCCTACGAGCAGTACTTC. Translating gives CASSYSWESYEQYF.

Regarding this clonotype: One end of the junction varies from germline; a read error may be responsible. The chain couples TRBV2 to TRBJ2-7; unclear D gene. This CDR3 has 11 amino acids. Germline V gives CDR1 SNHLY, CDR2 FYNNEI. CDR3 nucleotides: TGTACCAGCAGTGACACCTACGAGCAGTACTTC. This sequence encodes CTSSDTYEQYF. The full variable domain, in which reference TRBV2 and TRBJ2-7 provide the parts outside the CDR3, is EPEVTQTPSHQVTQMGQEVILRCVPISNHLYFYWYRQILGQKVEFLVSFYNNEISEKSEIFDDQFSVERPDGSNFTLKIRSTKLEDSAMYFCTSSDTYEQYFGPGTRLTVT.

This clonotype was counted only a few times. The chain joins TRBV19 to TRBJ1-1; D is unclear. From germline, CDR1 is LNHDA and CDR2 SQIVND (reference sequence). This CDR3 region has 15 residues. The V end lost 3 bases, the J end lost 2 bases, and 13 bases lay between the germline ends. CDR3 bases: TGTGCCAGTAGTATGGGCACTCCCCTTAACACTGAAGCTTTCTTT. Translation: CASSMGTPLNTEAFF.

This clonotype was found a few times. The chain has TRBV3-1 and TRBJ2-7; 8 nucleotides line up with TRBD2. The CDR3 extends over 16 amino acids. J was trimmed by 6 bases and V by 0 bases; bases with no gene match: 10. Germline CDR1 and CDR2: LGHDT and YNNKEL (reference sequence). CDR3 amino acids: CASSQEGLVGFGEQYF. Here the CDR3 DNA reads TGTGCCAGCAGCCAAGAGGGACTAGTGGGGTTTGGCGAGCAGTACTTC.

J is TRBJ2-4 and V is TRBV5-1; 11 nucleotides agree with TRBD2. CDR1 is SGHRS and CDR2 is YFSETQ in the germline V gene. The CDR3 is made up of 15 amino acids. J gave up 3 bases and V 4 bases, and 3 bases lay outside the gene matches. The CDR3 is CASSPTSGNKNIQYF. As DNA, the CDR3 is TGCGCCAGCAGCCCGACTAGCGGGAACAAAAACATTCAGTACTTC.

The CDR3 is CASSSDRVGAQPQHF. CDR3 DNA sequence: TGTGCCAGCAGTTCCGACAGGGTGGGAGCACAGCCCCAGCATTTT. V gene TRBV12-3 or TRBV12-4 combines with J gene TRBJ1-5, with 7 bases that match TRBD1. V was pared by 4 bases and J by 7 bases, with 10 bases of the junction left unmatched. This CDR3 is 15 amino acids long.

The CDR3 reads CASSSPAGRQGFRPNYGYTF. The CDR3 nucleotides are TGTGCCAGCAGTTCCCCTGCGGGGCGACAGGGATTCCGTCCGAACTATGGCTACACCTTC. The genes are TRBV12-3 or TRBV12-4 and TRBJ1-2; 7 nucleotides align to TRBD1. The length of the CDR3 is 20 residues. Trimming cost V 4 bases and J 2 bases; bases outside gene matches: 22.

A few counts support this clonotype. Germline and junction disagree at one end, which may indicate a read error. The chain links TRBV4-2 to TRBJ2-3, with TRBD2 as a possible D gene (6 bases). Germline CDR1 and CDR2: LGHNA and YNFKEQ. The CDR3 is 13 residues long. CDR3 in DNA: TGTGCCAGCAGCCAAGAAGAGGGGAGGACTACGAGATTT. It translates to CASSQEEGRTTRF.